Following are 27 T cell receptor beta chains from one sample sequenced in a study of cytomegalovirus exposure and HLA in healthy donors. In the PCR, 60 Vbeta and 13 Jbeta primers were used. Sequencing used immunoSEQ multiplex PCR; TCRdb keeps in-frame clones, though not all of them. The sample records about 160,000 clones, approximately 79% being singletons. The material sequenced was PBMCs. The receptors come from a woman aged 45-59 years in good health and CMV-seropositive.

The V call is TRBV7-9, the J call TRBJ2-1, with a weak D call TRBD2 (5 bases). Trimming removed 5 bases at V and 0 bases at J, with 14 bases between. CDR1 SEHNR and CDR2 FQNEAQ come from the germline V gene (reference sequence). CDR3 length: 16 residues. The CDR3 DNA reads TGTGCCAGCAGCCGTGGGCGGGCATCCTCCTACAATGAGCAGTTCTTC. Residues: CASSRGRASSYNEQFF.

This sequence joins TRBV4-1 and TRBJ2-2, with D possibly matching TRBD2 (5 bases). Trimming shortened V by 0 bases and J by 6 bases, and 11 bases separated the two germline ends. This CDR3 has 15 residues. Germline V lookup: CDR1 MGHRA, CDR2 YSYEKL. The CDR3 loop reads CASSQESEVAGELFF. The CDR3 nucleotides are TGCGCCAGCAGCCAAGAGTCGGAGGTGGCCGGGGAGCTGTTTTTT.

V usage is TRBV29-1 and J usage is TRBJ2-3, with 7 bases lining up with TRBD1. The V and J ends lost 4 bases and 4 bases, in that order; junction bases with no gene match: 5. CDR3 length: 13 amino acids. Germline lookup yields CDR1 SQVTM and CDR2 ANQGSEA. CDR3 residues: CSVVGQRSDTQYF. The CDR3 nucleotides read TGCAGCGTTGTGGGACAGCGATCAGATACGCAGTATTTT.

CDR3: CASSRTGQGGLLGETQYF. The DNA of the CDR3 is TGTGCCAGCAGTCGGACGGGACAGGGTGGGTTGTTGGGAGAGACCCAGTACTTC. The V call is TRBV28, the J call TRBJ2-5; the match to TRBD1 covers 9 bases. With 5 bases clipped from V and 4 bases from J, the junction kept 17 bases outside the gene matches. The CDR3 has 18 residues. Germline CDR1 reads MDHEN; CDR2 reads SYDVKM.

The CDR3 is CASSIPGISEKLFF. CDR3 DNA sequence: TGTGCCAGTAGTATTCCAGGGATTTCTGAAAAACTGTTTTTT. The gene calls are TRBV19 and TRBJ1-4, with a possible D match to TRBD1 (5 bases). The V and J ends lost 3 bases and 7 bases respectively, with 12 bases between them. In germline, CDR1 is LNHDA, CDR2 SQIVND (reference sequence). This CDR3 contains 14 residues. The complete variable domain, with remaining parts taken from reference TRBV19 and TRBJ1-4, reads DGGITQSPKYLFRKEGQNVTLSCEQNLNHDAMYWYRQDPGQGLRLIYYSQIVNDFQKGDIAEGYSVSREKKESFPLTVTSAQKNPTAFYLCASSIPGISEKLFFGSGTQLSVL.

This clone was detected once. The rearrangement uses TRBV6-5 and TRBJ1-2; D perhaps matches TRBD1 (5 bases). CDR3 length: 15 residues. V was pared by 5 bases and J by 4 bases, with 17 bases between. In germline, CDR1 is MNHEY, CDR2 SVGAGI. The CDR3 DNA is TGTGCCAGCAGTAGGGAAAGGAGACAGAGCTATGGCTACACCTTC. It encodes CASSRERRQSYGYTF.

The chain links TRBV28 to TRBJ1-1; D is perhaps TRBD1 (5 bases). This CDR3 comprises 13 residues. The V gene lost 8 bases and the J gene lost 1 base, with 11 bases spanning the gap. Per the germline V gene, CDR1 is MDHEN and CDR2 is SYDVKM. The CDR3 loop is CASGGTPNTEAFF. The CDR3 DNA sequence: TGTGCCAGCGGAGGGACCCCGAACACTGAAGCTTTCTTT.

The chain couples TRBV28 to TRBJ1-3; 7 bases fit TRBD1. V shed 6 bases, J shed 0 bases, and the junction held 8 bases outside the gene matches. The germline V gene encodes CDR1 MDHEN and CDR2 SYDVKM. The CDR3 is 16 amino acids. CDR3 DNA sequence: TGTGCCAGCAGACCGACAGGGCGACGCTCTGGAAACACCATATATTTT. Amino acids: CASRPTGRRSGNTIYF.

This rearrangement joins TRBV5-6 to TRBJ1-3, with 8 bases lining up with TRBD1. The ends lost 2 bases at V and 8 bases at J; junction bases unmatched: 9. This CDR3 spans 15 amino acids. Germline V gene lookup returns CDR1 SGHDT and CDR2 YYEEEE. The CDR3 DNA sequence: TGTGCCAGCAGCTTTGGAAGGGACAGGCCGGACACCATATATTTT. Protein: CASSFGRDRPDTIYF.

This rearrangement joins TRBV4-3 to TRBJ2-1; tentatively, D is TRBD1 (5 bases). The CDR3 is made up of 13 amino acids. Germline assignment: CDR1 LGHNA and CDR2 YSLEER. Deletions cut 0 bases from V and 9 bases from J, with 9 bases between. As DNA, the CDR3 is TGCGCCAGCAGCCAAGAGGGGCATGGTGAGCAGTTCTTC. It yields the protein CASSQEGHGEQFF.

V and J are TRBV5-1 and TRBJ1-2; tentatively, D is TRBD1 (6 bases). The germline V gene encodes CDR1 SGHRS and CDR2 YFSETQ. The CDR3 loop spans 17 amino acids. Trimming removed 0 bases from V and 8 bases from J, with 23 bases in between. The CDR3 nucleotides read TGCGCCAGCAGCTTGGCCCCCGATGGGAGGGGGGACCCCGGCTACACCTTC. Translated: CASSLAPDGRGDPGYTF. The complete variable domain, with remaining parts taken from reference TRBV5-1 and TRBJ1-2, reads KAGVTQTPRYLIKTRGQQVTLSCSPISGHRSVSWYQQTPGQGLQFLFEYFSETQRNKGNFPGRFSGRQFSNSRSEMNVSTLELGDSALYLCASSLAPDGRGDPGYTFGSGTRLTVV.

This chain joins TRBV19 and TRBJ2-3, with D uncertain. V lost 5 bases and J lost 0, with 6 bases in between. The CDR3 sequence is 13 residues long. Germline V gene sequence: CDR1 LNHDA, CDR2 SQIVND (reference sequence). CDR3 residues: CASSSPSTDTQYF. CDR3 coding DNA: TGTGCCAGTAGTTCTCCCAGCACAGATACGCAGTATTTT.

Only one count was recorded for this clone. This chain joins TRBV21-1 and TRBJ2-7; TRBD1 reflects the table's D call only, with no check against the DNA. TRBV21-1 corresponds to a pseudogene. The CDR3 is 14 residues long. CDR3 sequence: CARFLPDRAWEQYF. The CDR3 DNA follows: TGTGCCCGATTTCTTCCGGACAGGGCGTGGGAGCAGTACTTC.

This chain links TRBV2 with TRBJ1-2; no clear D. This CDR3 region has 13 residues. In germline, CDR1 is SNHLY, CDR2 FYNNEI. V was shortened by 4 bases and J by 1 base, with 7 bases between the two germline ends. In DNA form, the CDR3 reads TGTGCCAGCAGTGTCGAGCATAACTATGGCTACACCTTC. It specifies CASSVEHNYGYTF. Full variable domain (missing parts from reference TRBV2 and TRBJ1-2): EPEVTQTPSHQVTQMGQEVILRCVPISNHLYFYWYRQILGQKVEFLVSFYNNEISEKSEIFDDQFSVERPDGSNFTLKIRSTKLEDSAMYFCASSVEHNYGYTFGSGTRLTVV.

This clone came up a few times. V gene TRBV5-1 combines with J gene TRBJ1-1; TRBD1 might be the D (5 bases). The V and J ends lost 3 bases and 4 bases respectively, with 13 bases between them. The CDR3 consists of 14 residues. Germline lookup yields CDR1 SGHRS and CDR2 YFSETQ. The CDR3 DNA is TGCGCCAGCAGCTGGGACTTCCCAGGCACTGAAGCTTTCTTT. It codes for CASSWDFPGTEAFF.

This clone is a singleton in its sample. This chain joins TRBV15 and TRBJ1-1; no definite D call. Trimming cost V 4 bases and J 3 bases, with 12 bases left between them. Germline assignment: CDR1 LNHNV and CDR2 YYDKDF (reference sequence). This CDR3 has 14 residues. CDR3 in DNA: TGTGCCACCAGCACGGTCAGGCCTCACACTGAAGCTTTCTTT. Amino acids: CATSTVRPHTEAFF. Full variable domain (outside the CDR3, taken from reference TRBV15 and TRBJ1-1): DAMVIQNPRYQVTQFGKPVTLSCSQTLNHNVMYWYQQKSSQAPKLLFHYYDKDFNNEADTPDNFQSRRPNTSFCFLDIRSPGLGDTAMYLCATSTVRPHTEAFFGQGTRLTVV.

The J gene is TRBJ2-1, the V gene TRBV9; TRBD2 matches 8 bases. The J segment lost 7 bases and the V segment lost 2 bases, leaving 2 bases of the junction unmatched. This CDR3 has 13 amino acids. Germline loops: CDR1 SGDLS, CDR2 YYNGEE. The DNA of the CDR3 is TGTGCCAGCAGCGTTAGCGGGGCGAATGAGCAGTTCTTC. Amino acid sequence: CASSVSGANEQFF.

Details on this clone: An end of the junction differs from the germline gene, which may be a read error. The J gene is TRBJ2-3, the V gene TRBV18; possible D gene TRBD1, 6 bases. Germline assignment: CDR1 KGHSH and CDR2 LQKENI. The CDR3 consists of 14 residues. CDR3 sequence: CASSQTPGDTRLNF. The CDR3 DNA reads as TGTGCCAGCTCACAGACTCCAGGGGATACGCGTTTGAATTTT.

The chain carries TRBV7-3 and TRBJ2-3; TRBD2 agrees at 8 bases. With V trimmed by 5 bases and J by 1 base, 8 bases remained unmatched. Germline lookup yields CDR1 SGHTA and CDR2 FQGTGA. CDR3 length: 16 amino acids. This CDR3 is CASSPSGAGGTDTQYF. In DNA form, the CDR3 reads TGTGCCAGCAGCCCAAGTGGAGCGGGGGGCACAGATACGCAGTATTTT. The whole variable domain, remainder taken from reference TRBV7-3 and TRBJ2-3, is GAGVSQTPSNKVTEKGKYVELRCDPISGHTALYWYRQSLGQGPEFLIYFQGTGAADDSGLPNDRFFAVRPEGSVSTLKIQRTERGDSAVYLCASSPSGAGGTDTQYFGPGTRLTVL.

The chain recombines TRBV7-8 with TRBJ2-2; a weak D match, TRBD1 (5 bases). This CDR3 has 17 residues. Trimming stripped 1 base from V and 5 bases from J, with 17 bases between. In germline, CDR1 is SGHVS, CDR2 FQNEAQ. CDR3 in amino acids: CASSLVGAGRKTGELFF. As DNA, the CDR3 is TGTGCCAGCAGCTTAGTGGGCGCAGGGCGGAAAACCGGGGAGCTGTTTTTT.

J is TRBJ1-1 and V is TRBV18, with 7 bases aligning to TRBD1. The CDR3 is 14 amino acids. Trimming removed 3 bases from V and 3 bases from J; junction bases left unmatched: 4. From germline, CDR1 is KGHSH and CDR2 LQKENI. CDR3 DNA: TGTGCCAGCTCACCCCGCAGGGGGGACACTGAAGCTTTCTTT. It translates to CASSPRRGDTEAFF.

The gene calls are TRBV11-2 and TRBJ1-6; D is uncertain. The length of the CDR3 is 17 residues. Looked up from germline, CDR1 is SGHAT and CDR2 is FQNNGV. V lost 3 bases to trimming and J lost 2 bases, with 14 bases between them. For the CDR3, the DNA is TGTGCCAGCAGCTTCCCTAGAGGGAGCACCTATAATTCACCCCTCCACTTT. Its translation: CASSFPRGSTYNSPLHF.

This clone came up a few times. This chain links TRBV2 with TRBJ1-2, with 10 bases aligning to TRBD1. The CDR3 covers 14 residues. Germline-derived CDR1 and CDR2 are SNHLY and FYNNEI. J lost 7 bases, V lost 5 bases, and 7 bases had no gene match. CDR3 sequence: CASSLRQGASGYTF. The CDR3 nucleotides read TGTGCCAGCAGTCTAAGACAGGGGGCAAGTGGCTACACCTTC.

The gene calls are TRBV10-3 and TRBJ1-5, with D possibly being TRBD1 (6 bases). The CDR3 is made up of 15 amino acids. Trimming pared 3 bases from V and 4 bases from J, leaving 13 bases between. Germline V gene lookup returns CDR1 ENHRY and CDR2 SYGVKD. The CDR3 DNA reads TGTGCCATCAGTGAAGGGGCAGGGGATAATCAGCCCCAGCATTTT. Its translation is CAISEGAGDNQPQHF.

V and J are TRBV4-2 and TRBJ2-7; 9 nucleotides line up with TRBD1. The V gene end was trimmed by 8 bases and the J gene end by 9 bases; junction bases not matched to a gene: 8. Germline V gene sequence: CDR1 LGHNA, CDR2 YNFKEQ. There are 12 residues in the CDR3. As DNA, the CDR3 is TGTGCCAGCGGGACAGGGCAGGAAGGGCAGTACTTC. This sequence encodes CASGTGQEGQYF.

This sequence joins TRBV4-1 and TRBJ1-2, with D possibly TRBD1 on 6 matching bases. V lost 2 bases to trimming and J lost 5 bases, with 12 bases between them. The germline V gene has CDR1 MGHRA and CDR2 YSYEKL. There are 14 residues in the CDR3. The CDR3 sequence: CASSQPQQGYGYTF. CDR3 nucleotide sequence: TGCGCCAGCAGCCAACCACAACAGGGTTATGGCTACACCTTC.

This sequence joins TRBV5-8 and TRBJ2-7, with D unresolved. The V end was cut by 0 bases, the J end by 2 bases, with 12 bases between. This CDR3 is built from 15 residues. Germline CDR1 reads SGHTS; CDR2 reads YDEGEE. CDR3 in amino acids: CASSLDSRFPYEQYF. Written as DNA, the CDR3 is TGTGCCAGCAGCTTGGACTCGAGATTTCCCTACGAGCAGTACTTC.